This TCR beta chain was sequenced during a study of cytomegalovirus exposure and HLA in healthy donors (dated by TCRdb to the late 2010s). Turning to the overall study: According to an earlier analysis of a few hundred of the donors, some 180 million T cells yielded over 90 million unique TCR beta sequences and about 300 Gb of sequence data. Approximately 310 gigabases of sequencing data and tens of millions of unique TCR sequences made up an early release that covered several hundred HLA-typed donors. Of the roughly 390 genotyped donors, over 65% fell in the genetic ancestry cluster associated with self-reported Caucasian donors. The study was designed to test whether signatures of past pathogen exposure could be identified by cataloging public T cell receptors. Using immunosequencing, the study profiled T cell repertoires from fewer than 850 subjects and related those repertoires to cytomegalovirus serostatus. A separate validation cohort of approximately 120 different subjects was used in addition to the approximately 700-subject first cohort. High-throughput TCR immunosequencing, statistical association of individual TCRs with disease status, and machine learning were combined to predict cytomegalovirus infection status. In a later analysis, previously published TCR beta repertoires from about 640 donors were re-analyzed and high-resolution HLA genotyping was added so that TCR occurrence patterns could be studied. Rather than drawing on any new phenotypic data, the later analysis identified candidate immune exposures from TCR beta sequences and the way those sequences occurred across donors. To decide whether each TCR beta V gene segment behaved as functional or pseudogenic, an earlier analysis of approximately 600 of the donors relied on high-throughput TCR beta sequencing. Alongside the repertoire data, information on donor age, sex, ethnicity and CMV serostatus was compiled. In a later genetic analysis, genome-wide SNP genotypes for about 65% of the roughly 670 donors were used, and that subset was treated as a discovery cohort. Every discovery cohort repertoire had been produced on one sequencing platform. Both class I and class II loci were covered by HLA typing, at four-digit resolution. Typing coverage varied by locus: about 620-640 donors for A, B, C, DRB1 and DQB1; approximately 500 for DQA1; over 600 for DPA1; approximately 470 for DPB1. A handful of DR-DQ haplotypes were handled as single units for association and clustering because linkage in the cohort was strong. Among some 400 genotyped donors of the cohort, an average of about 240,000 unique TCR beta nucleotide sequences were sequenced per donor, around a sixth of them non-productive.

On this clone: No cognate antigen has been identified for it. A read error may produce the germline difference seen at one junction end.

In total, approximately 700 healthy bone marrow donors made up the cohort. At the time of sampling, all cohort members were nominally healthy, though unrecorded immune exposures were likely present. The donor tested CMV seropositive, placing the donor among the approximately 290 seropositive members of the cohort. Every donor gave a peripheral blood sample, and the peripheral blood mononuclear cells from that sample were used for TCR beta sequencing. The Qiagen DNeasy Blood Extraction Kit was used to extract genomic DNA from the blood cell samples. Counted from cysteine to phenylalanine, this CDR3 has 14 amino acids. Just CDR3 DNA is preserved here, 42 bases in frame from base 1. The germline V gene supplies CDR1 SGHTA and CDR2 FQGNSA. Libraries came from the immunoSEQ multiplex PCR assay. For the multiplex PCR, a mixture combining 60 forward primers for TCR Vbeta segments and 13 reverse primers for TCR Jbeta segments was used. A multiplex PCR assay on genomic DNA amplified the CDR3 region of rearranged TCR beta genes. On the Illumina HiSeq System, the amplified TCR beta libraries were sequenced as 87-base-pair reads. The source study handled its data this way. A later analysis tallied 75 million to 95 million unique TCR beta chains across the 610 or so repertoires, and around 12 million of those chains were shared by two or more donors. A nearest-neighbor algorithm error-corrected the raw reads and collapsed the reads into unique sequences, merging closely related sequences to remove PCR and sequencing errors. To assign V, D and J gene segments, CDR3 sequences were aligned to IMGT reference sequences. Each retained sequence needed at least a six-nucleotide match to both a V gene segment and a J gene segment. Rearrangements were classified as productive when the CDR3 lacked stop codons and remained in frame with V and J, and all other rearrangements were classified as non-productive. Following IMGT convention, CDR3 was defined as the stretch from the second conserved V-encoded cysteine up to the conserved J-encoded phenylalanine. Sequences without an unambiguous match to a single V gene segment were excluded from the earlier analysis of approximately 560 of the donors. An earlier analysis of 587 of the donors called V segments functional above 56.7% productive rearrangements and segregating when the between-donor standard deviation exceeded 5%. To diagnose cytomegalovirus status from the catalog of TCR beta chain sequences, a statistical classification framework was built. In a later analysis, V and J genes were assigned by comparing TCR nucleotide sequences against IMGT/GENE-DB human TR gene sequences. In a later analysis, CDR3 sequences and most-parsimonious VDJ recombination scenarios were assigned using the TCRdist pipeline. In a later analysis, each TCR beta chain was defined by its CDR3 amino acid sequence together with its V-gene family, and reads lacking a unique V-gene family were excluded. A later analysis removed 550 to 700 highly shared, low-generation-probability nucleotide sequences to deal with suspected cross-contamination and a sequencing artifact. In a later analysis, a clonal expansion index for each public chain was calculated from normalized within-repertoire ranks of inferred template counts. In a later analysis, generation probabilities were computed with a VDJ recombination model fitted to out-of-frame rearrangements, and the resulting probabilities were checked against IGoR. In a later analysis, hypergeometric tests were used to score TCR-TCR, TCR-HLA and TCR-CMV co-occurrence, with a repertoire-size bias correction applied to TCR pairs. False discovery rates were estimated in a later analysis by permuting HLA or CMV assignments 20 times. In a later analysis, co-occurring TCRs were grouped with DBSCAN, and TCRdist sequence similarity was added when clustering was performed within HLA-allele-positive subsets. Repertoires with fewer than 30,000 or more than 120,000 public chains were left out of co-occurrence clustering, as were five repertoires with anomalous nucleotide sharing. What TCRdb holds here is the immuneACCESS table cut down to in-frame rearrangements. Part of the clones is not present; checked against another copy, under half of the missing clones reflect an unresolved V gene, and the others are unexplained. Clone size and V and J calls were adopted from that table, with D and trimming inferred from the DNA. This sample is represented by over 150,000 clones; approximately 85% of them were singletons. The ten largest clones capture 9.5% to 12% of the sample.

What the research found in general, with its limitations: An earlier analysis of several hundred of the donors showed that most TCR beta V segments appeared in productive rearrangements either about 87% or about 30% of the time, which broadly matched IMGT annotations. A later genetic analysis associated a missense DCLRE1C variant with V-gene and J-gene trimming of TCR beta chains, and an independent cohort replicated the association. According to the authors, the approach could potentially be generalized to other disease states and immunological phenotypes. In this cohort, only TCR beta chains were sequenced, and detectable features were limited by the absence of alpha or paired-chain data. The classifier was reported to diagnose cytomegalovirus status with high specificity and sensitivity in both the original cohort and the validation cohort. The presence/absence analyses assumed that sequencing depth was roughly uniform across donors, and that assumption may not be true. The earlier analysis of 587 of the donors excluded around 17 rarely observed V segments, including chromosome 9 orphons, because counts were too low. Linkage disequilibrium might explain the correlated functional status among segregating V segments, but an unknown experimental factor could not be ruled out. A later analysis associated some 17,000 TCR beta sequences with specific HLA alleles at a false discovery rate of 0.05. In a later genetic analysis, fewer N-insertions in productive TCRs were reported among donors in an Asian-associated ancestry cluster than the roughly 700-donor mean. When HLA alleles, especially DR and DQ, strongly co-occurred, attributing TCR associations to individual alleles was difficult. In a later analysis, most CMV-associated TCR beta chains were found to appear HLA-restricted, with HLA associations seemingly driven largely by CMV exposure. According to a later analysis, parvovirus B19, influenza, CMV and Epstein-Barr virus appeared linked to several top co-occurrence clusters. Most TCR sequences were seen in very few donors, while some public TCRs were found in many individuals. A further reported finding was that TCR beta sequences accurately predicted the HLA-A and HLA-B alleles for most subjects in the first cohort. Because some donors lacked HLA typing at each locus, the association tests relied only on the typed subset. In vitro tests confirmed that a few of the cytomegalovirus-associated TCR beta chains recognize cytomegalovirus antigens. The only immune exposure information available for the cohort was CMV serostatus. A total of 164 TCR beta chains were listed by the study as associated with cytomegalovirus. In a later analysis, HLA-associated TCR beta chains showed more clonal expansion and lower generation probabilities than non-associated chains that were equally common. Some IMGT-functional V segments, including TRBV6-2 and TRBV6-3, could not be distinguished by the 87-base-pair reads and were therefore excluded. According to a later analysis, TCR association rates differed among HLA loci, with DRB1 alleles showing the most associated TCRs and HLA-C alleles showing the fewest. A cluster of highly shared sequence variants was judged likely to represent a technical artifact of the sequencing pipeline.

Source material: PBMCs. This receptor was identified in a man aged 45-65 years in good health and CMV-seropositive. Rearrangement joined TRBV7-2 to TRBJ1-4; the D gene identity is not certain. CDR3 reads: CASSLRTTNEKLFF. Read as DNA, the sequence is TGTGCCAGCAGCTTACGCACAACTAATGAAAAATTGTTTTTT.